These 18 T cell receptor beta chains were all obtained from the same sample, sequenced in a study of T cell clonality in common variable immunodeficiency. Study conclusions and caveats: In common variable immunodeficiency, TCR beta chains reportedly carried fewer deletions and N-nucleotide insertions.

These receptors have no identified antigens. Here immunoSEQ multiplex PCR was the method, and the copy in TCRdb shows in-frame clones only, minus some. In total the sample includes 20,000 to 30,000 clones, none of them seen once. The source material was peripheral blood mononuclear cells. The receptor set was obtained from a human donor with common variable immunodeficiency.

Comment on this clone: The read ends 3 residues before the CDR3 terminus; that terminus is restored from the germline J gene. This rearrangement joins TRBV18 to TRBJ2-2, with D perhaps TRBD2 (5 bases). Germline-derived CDR1 and CDR2 are KGHSH and LQKENI. The V and J ends lost 3 bases and 3 bases respectively, with 8 bases between them. The CDR3 totals 14 residues. CDR3 in amino acids: CASSPDLYTGELFF. The DNA read from the CDR3 is TGTGCCAGCTCACCGGACTTATACACCGGGGAG.

This clone has a count of ten or more. The CDR3 end lies 3 residues beyond the end of the read and is filled in from the germline J gene. The chain combines TRBV12-3 or TRBV12-4 with TRBJ2-7; TRBD2 agrees at 7 bases. This CDR3 has 14 residues. Trimming took 5 bases from V and 3 from J; bases not matched to a gene: 7. The CDR3 sequence is CASSGDPGGYEQYF. CDR3 DNA, as far as it was read: TGTGCCAGCAGTGGGGATCCGGGGGGCTACGAG.

This clone was seen more than once but under ten times. The sequenced fragment ends 3 residues before the CDR3 boundary, so the rest is inferred from the germline J gene. The rearrangement links TRBV6-2 or TRBV6-3 to TRBJ2-3, with 7 bases that match TRBD2. This CDR3 contains 14 residues. J lost 4 bases, V lost 8 bases, and 9 bases had no gene match. Germline V gene sequence: CDR1 MNHEY, CDR2 SVGEGT. Partial CDR3 DNA: TGTGCCAGCGACGAAACTAGCGTTCCAGATACG. This encodes CASDETSVPDT. The full CDR3 reads CASDETSVPDTQYF.

This clone has at least ten counts. The read ends 3 residues early relative to the CDR3; the germline J gene fills the gap. The chain combines TRBV19 with TRBJ2-7; TRBD1 matches at 11 bases. The CDR3 loop spans 16 amino acids. Germline V gene data show CDR1 as LNHDA and CDR2 as SQIVND (reference sequence). The ends lost 6 bases at V and 3 bases at J; junction bases unmatched: 10. The covered CDR3 bases are TGTGCCAGTAGCTCCTTTACCGGGACAGGGGGCTACGAG. Protein product: CASSSFTGTGGYE. The whole CDR3 protein is CASSSFTGTGGYEQYF.

This clone was detected ten times or more. Read coverage stops 3 residues before the CDR3 terminus; the germline J gene supplies the remainder. The chain uses TRBV29-1 and TRBJ2-7, with 12 bases matching TRBD2. The V and J ends lost 5 bases and 2 bases, in that order; junction bases with no gene match: 1. The germline CDR1 and CDR2 sequences are SQVTM and ANQGSEA. This CDR3 has 13 amino acids. The CDR3 sequence is CSVRTSGTYEQYF. Incomplete CDR3 DNA: TGCAGCGTTCGGACTAGCGGGACCTACGAG.

This clone has a count of ten or more. The read gets to within 3 residues of the CDR3 end, and the germline J gene fills in the rest. The chain uses TRBV30 and TRBJ1-6, with D possibly matching TRBD1 (5 bases). Germline CDR1 reads GTSNPN; CDR2 reads SVGIG (reference sequence). V lost 0 bases and J 4 bases, leaving 13 bases between the germline ends. The CDR3 sequence is 16 residues long. The CDR3 loop reads CAWSVLTGVYNSPLHF. The sequenced CDR3 bases are TGTGCCTGGAGTGTACTTACGGGGGTATATAATTCACCC. The full variable domain, completed using reference TRBV30 and TRBJ1-6, is SQTIHQWPATLVQPVGSPLSLECTVEGTSNPNLYWYRQAAGRGLQLLFYSVGIGQISSEVPQNLSASRPQDRQFILSSKKLLLSDSGFYLCAWSVLTGVYNSPLHFGNGTRLTVT.

In its sample, this clone was seen many times. The read stops 3 residues short of the end of the CDR3; the missing end is completed from the germline J gene. The chain carries TRBV7-6 and TRBJ1-1, with D tentatively TRBD1 (5 bases). V lost 1 base and J lost 4, with 10 bases in between. Germline lookup yields CDR1 SGHVS and CDR2 FNYEAQ. This CDR3 has 14 residues. CDR3 loop: CASSLVRGVTEAFF. The CDR3 DNA, read in part, is TGTGCCAGCAGCTTAGTTCGGGGGGTCACTGAA.

Notes on this clone: The read ends 3 residues before the CDR3 terminus; that terminus is restored from the germline J gene. The chain joins TRBV5-1 to TRBJ2-7; no reliable D call. The CDR3 loop spans 13 amino acids. Germline loops: CDR1 SGHRS, CDR2 YFSETQ. V lost 0 bases and J lost 0, with 4 bases in between. The covered CDR3 bases are TGCGCCAGCAGCTTGGACAACTCCTACGAG. Translating it yields CASSLDNSYE. The complete CDR3 reads CASSLDNSYEQYF.

About this clone itself: Read data end 3 residues before the CDR3 end; the end is taken from the germline J gene. This chain connects TRBV5-1 to TRBJ1-1; D unresolved. V gave up 3 bases and J gave up 3 bases, with 9 bases separating them. The germline V gene encodes CDR1 SGHRS and CDR2 YFSETQ. This CDR3 is built from 13 residues. The DNA read from the CDR3 is TGCGCCAGCAGCTCAACACGAGACACTGAA. This encodes CASSSTRDTE. The complete CDR3 sequence is CASSSTRDTEAFF.

This clone was picked up many times. Coverage ceases 3 residues before the CDR3 finishes, and the germline J gene fills in the end. V gene TRBV6-2 or TRBV6-3 combines with J gene TRBJ2-7; 7 nucleotides match TRBD1. This CDR3 is built from 14 residues. V trimming: 7 bases; J trimming: 2 bases; junction bases outside the gene matches: 8. Germline CDR1 reads MNHEY; CDR2 reads SVGEGT. Incomplete CDR3 DNA: TGTGCCAGCATCAAAAGACAGGGTACCTACGAG. Its translation is CASIKRQGTYE. The whole CDR3 is CASIKRQGTYEQYF.

This clone was seen a few times. The sequence runs out 3 residues before the end of the CDR3; the remainder is reconstructed from the germline J gene. J is TRBJ1-2 and V is TRBV7-9, with 7 bases identical to TRBD1. Germline CDR1 and CDR2: SEHNR and FQNEAQ (reference sequence). There are 15 residues in the CDR3. V shed 3 bases and J 7 bases; nucleotides not matched to a gene: 11. The CDR3 region is CASSFAPDRALGYTF. The CDR3 bases that were read are TGTGCCAGCAGCTTCGCACCAGACAGGGCCCTTGGC. Filled out from reference TRBV7-9 and TRBJ1-2, the complete variable domain reads DTGVSQNPRHKITKRGQNVTFRCDPISEHNRLYWYRQTLGQGPEFLTYFQNEAQLEKSRLLSDRFSAERPKGSFSTLEIQRTEQGDSAMYLCASSFAPDRALGYTFGSGTRLTVV.

This clone was picked up many times. The read gets to within 3 residues of the CDR3 end, and the germline J gene fills in the rest. The chain has TRBV29-1 and TRBJ1-2, with TRBD1 matching 7 bases. This CDR3 region has 13 residues. Germline assignment: CDR1 SQVTM and CDR2 ANQGSEA. V gave up 6 bases and J gave up 6 bases; unmatched junction bases: 10. CDR3 sequence reads: CSVPGTEGNGYTF. Incomplete CDR3 DNA: TGCAGCGTCCCCGGGACAGAAGGGAATGGC. Variable domain in full (rest from reference TRBV29-1 and TRBJ1-2): SAVISQKPSRDICQRGTSLTIQCQVDSQVTMMFWYRQQPGQSLTLIATANQGSEATYESGFVIDKFPISRPNLTFSTLTVSNMSPEDSSIYLCSVPGTEGNGYTFGSGTRLTVV.

This clone has more than one count but fewer than ten. The read comes to an end 3 residues before the CDR3 does, leaving the germline J gene to fill in the end. This rearrangement joins TRBV11-3 to TRBJ2-5; no clear D. The CDR3 length is 15 residues. In germline, CDR1 is SGHNT, CDR2 YENEEA. V was trimmed by 5 bases and J by 5 bases, leaving 18 bases between them. The CDR3 is CASSPRGQAAETQYF. The sequenced CDR3 bases are TGTGCCAGCAGCCCCCGAGGCCAGGCTGCTGAGACC.

Many counts were recorded for this clone. The read gets to within 3 residues of the CDR3 end, and the germline J gene fills in the rest. V usage is TRBV19 and J usage is TRBJ2-3; D gene uncertain. Germline V gene lookup returns CDR1 LNHDA and CDR2 SQIVND (reference sequence). V shed 6 bases and J shed 6 bases, with 10 bases lying between them. This CDR3 has 12 amino acids. The covered CDR3 bases are TGTGCCAGTAGCGCCAAAGGGGATACG. Encoded protein: CASSAKGDT. In full, the CDR3 is CASSAKGDTQYF.

This clone was seen at least ten times. Sequencing ends 3 residues short of the CDR3 end; the germline J gene provides the rest. This chain links TRBV20-1 with TRBJ1-2, with D uncertain. With 6 bases removed from V and 3 bases from J, the gap between germline ends came to 11 bases. Germline assignment: CDR1 DFQATT and CDR2 SNEGSKA (reference sequence). The CDR3 extends over 12 amino acids. CDR3: CSAIVSDYGYTF. Incomplete CDR3 DNA: TGCAGTGCGATAGTCAGCGACTATGGC.

This clone has a count of ten or more. The read gets to within 3 residues of the CDR3 end, and the germline J gene fills in the rest. The chain links TRBV29-1 to TRBJ2-7; 7 bases map to TRBD1. Germline V gene data show CDR1 as SQVTM and CDR2 as ANQGSEA. The CDR3 consists of 11 residues. V was clipped by 6 bases and J by 3 bases; unmatched bases: 2. CDR3 residues: CSVQGSYEQYF. CDR3 DNA, as far as it was read: TGCAGCGTACAGGGGAGCTACGAG.

On this clone: The read terminates 3 residues before the CDR3 end, so the remaining end is supplied by the germline J gene. The sample contains more than one DNA sequence encoding this CDR3. The chain couples TRBV7-2 to TRBJ2-7; the D gene is possibly TRBD2 (6 bases). This CDR3 contains 14 residues. The V gene's germline CDR1 is SGHTA and CDR2 FQGNSA. V lost 4 bases, J lost 4 bases, and 14 bases lay in between. The sequenced CDR3 bases are TGTGCCAGCAGCTCTCAACCGGGACTGTACGAG. As protein: CASSSQPGLYE. The entire CDR3 sequence reads CASSSQPGLYEQYF.

This clone was found many times. The read ends 3 residues early relative to the CDR3; the germline J gene fills the gap. This chain uses TRBV6-2 or TRBV6-3 with TRBJ2-7; 11 nucleotides line up with TRBD1. The CDR3 is made up of 15 amino acids. V was clipped by 2 bases and J by 3 bases; unmatched bases: 3. From germline, CDR1 is MNHEY and CDR2 SVGEGT. Incomplete CDR3 DNA: TGTGCCAGCAGTTACAAGGGGACAGGGGGCTACGAG. Protein product: CASSYKGTGGYE. The complete CDR3 protein is CASSYKGTGGYEQYF.